This paragraph reports one TCR beta chain. The repertoire was sequenced with immunoSEQ multiplex PCR; TCRdb's copy has only in-frame clones and lacks some. Of some 220,000 clones in the sample, 85% to 90% were seen once. The length of the CDR3 is 17 residues. The germline V gene encodes CDR1 SEHNR and CDR2 FQNEAQ (reference sequence). The germline V and J ends were trimmed by 0 bases and 0 bases, with 12 bases remaining between them. This entry comes from a study of blood T cell repertoires in COVID-19. Clinical histories supplied by participants themselves formed the basis of cohort assignment. The receptor was derived from a woman aged 45-65 years in a cohort exposed to, infected with or recovered from COVID-19 (not recorded which). This rearrangement joins TRBV7-9 to TRBJ1-5, with TRBD1 as a possible D gene (6 bases). The sample consisted of PBMCs or T cells enriched from blood (not recorded which). The CDR3 nucleotides are TGTGCCAGCAGCTTAGCATCAGGGGCGTATAGCAATCAGCCCCAGCATTTT. It translates to CASSLASGAYSNQPQHF.